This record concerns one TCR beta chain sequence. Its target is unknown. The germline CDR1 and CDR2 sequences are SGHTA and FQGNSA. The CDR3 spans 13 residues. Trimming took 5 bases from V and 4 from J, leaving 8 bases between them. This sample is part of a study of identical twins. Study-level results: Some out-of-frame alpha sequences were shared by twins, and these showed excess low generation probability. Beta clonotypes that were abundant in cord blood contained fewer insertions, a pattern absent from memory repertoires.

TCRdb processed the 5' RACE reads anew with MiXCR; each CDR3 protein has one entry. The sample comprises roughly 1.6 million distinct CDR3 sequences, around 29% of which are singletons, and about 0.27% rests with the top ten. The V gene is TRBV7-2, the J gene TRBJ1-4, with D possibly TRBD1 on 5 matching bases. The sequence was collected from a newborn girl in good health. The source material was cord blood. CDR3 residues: CASSNGGNEKLFF. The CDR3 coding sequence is TGTGCCAGCAGCAACGGGGGTAATGAAAAACTGTTTTTT.